Presented here are 30 T cell receptor beta chains from one specimen sequenced in a study of cytomegalovirus exposure and HLA in healthy donors. PCR amplification relied on 60 Vbeta primers (plus 13 Jbeta primers). Here immunoSEQ multiplex PCR was the method, and the copy in TCRdb shows in-frame clones only, minus some. This sample has under 200,000 clones, with approximately 75% found just once. The sample comprised PBMCs. Source of these receptors: a girl under 18 in good health and CMV-seronegative.

The chain uses TRBV15 and TRBJ1-6, with a possible D match to TRBD1 (5 bases). The V gene lost 3 bases and the J gene lost 8 bases, with 14 bases spanning the gap. The CDR3 runs 15 residues. Germline V gene sequence: CDR1 LNHNV, CDR2 YYDKDF (reference sequence). CDR3 coding DNA: TGTGCCACCAGCAGGGGACTCCTGAGGGATTCACCCCTCCACTTT. Protein product: CATSRGLLRDSPLHF.

V is TRBV5-1 and J is TRBJ2-7; D is perhaps TRBD2 (6 bases). The V and J ends lost 0 bases and 4 bases respectively, with 11 bases between them. The CDR3 covers 14 residues. In germline, CDR1 is SGHRS, CDR2 YFSETQ. The CDR3 region has the DNA TGCGCCAGCAGCTTGGGACTAGTTTCGTACGAGCAGTACTTC. Translated, it gives CASSLGLVSYEQYF.

The sample holds one count of this clone. The V and J genes are TRBV27 and TRBJ1-4; D remains unclear. Germline assignment: CDR1 MNHEY and CDR2 SMNVEV (reference sequence). The germline V and J ends were trimmed by 5 bases and 6 bases, with 10 bases remaining between them. The CDR3 is 13 amino acids. In nucleotides, the CDR3 is TGTGCCAGCAGTCCCCCCCCCTATGAAAAACTGTTTTTT. Translated: CASSPPPYEKLFF.

This chain connects TRBV11-2 to TRBJ2-7; 10 bases line up with TRBD1. The ends lost 5 bases at V and 6 bases at J; junction bases unmatched: 7. Germline V gives CDR1 SGHAT, CDR2 FQNNGV. This CDR3 is built from 14 residues. CDR3 loop: CASSRTGGIGEQYF. The CDR3 DNA sequence: TGTGCCAGCAGCAGGACAGGGGGGATAGGCGAGCAGTACTTC. The full variable domain, its missing parts supplied by reference TRBV11-2 and TRBJ2-7, is EAGVAQSPRYKIIEKRQSVAFWCNPISGHATLYWYQQILGQGPKLLIQFQNNGVVDDSQLPKDRFSAERLKGVDSTLKIQPAKLEDSAVYLCASSRTGGIGEQYFGPGTRLTVT.

The chain recombines TRBV7-2 with TRBJ1-1, with 8 bases aligning to TRBD1. After removal of 4 bases from V and 4 bases from J, the junction contained 5 bases not matched to a gene. This CDR3 is built from 14 residues. Germline V gene data show CDR1 as SGHTA and CDR2 as FQGNSA. The CDR3 sequence is CASSSQGAGTEAFF. The CDR3 nucleotides read TGTGCCAGCAGCTCTCAGGGGGCGGGCACTGAAGCTTTCTTT.

This chain uses TRBV5-4 with TRBJ1-4; 7 bases are shared with TRBD1. The germline V gene has CDR1 SGHNT and CDR2 YYREEE (reference sequence). V trimming: 0 bases; J trimming: 7 bases; junction bases outside the gene matches: 9. The CDR3 length is 16 residues. The chain's CDR3 is CASSLGTGDFGEKLFF. The CDR3 nucleotides read TGTGCCAGCAGCTTGGGGACAGGCGACTTCGGTGAAAAACTGTTTTTT.

The V gene is TRBV9, the J gene TRBJ2-1, with D maybe TRBD1 (5 bases). V dropped 0 bases and J dropped 1 base, with 8 bases sitting between them. Germline CDR1 reads SGDLS; CDR2 reads YYNGEE. This CDR3 contains 15 residues. This CDR3 is CASSVGGKSYNEQFF. The CDR3 DNA reads TGTGCCAGCAGCGTAGGGGGCAAATCCTACAATGAGCAGTTCTTC.

This clone was counted a few times. V usage is TRBV5-1 and J usage is TRBJ1-5, with D perhaps matching TRBD1 (6 bases). The V gene lost 2 bases and the J gene lost 6 bases, with 15 bases spanning the gap. The CDR3 spans 15 residues. The germline gives CDR1 SGHRS, CDR2 YFSETQ. The CDR3 nucleotides are TGCGCCAGCAGCTTACAGGGTCTGGGCGGTCAGCCCCAGCATTTT. Translating gives CASSLQGLGGQPQHF. Full variable domain (missing parts from reference TRBV5-1 and TRBJ1-5): KAGVTQTPRYLIKTRGQQVTLSCSPISGHRSVSWYQQTPGQGLQFLFEYFSETQRNKGNFPGRFSGRQFSNSRSEMNVSTLELGDSALYLCASSLQGLGGQPQHFGDGTRLSIL.

This clone has only a few counts. The gene calls are TRBV6-6 and TRBJ1-1, with D possibly TRBD1 on 5 matching bases. Trimming shortened V by 2 bases and J by 0 bases, and 13 bases separated the two germline ends. The germline CDR1 and CDR2 sequences are MNHNY and SVGAGI (reference sequence). This CDR3 is 16 amino acids long. The CDR3 reads CASSYPQGGMNTEAFF. CDR3 nucleotide sequence: TGTGCCAGCAGTTACCCGCAGGGAGGAATGAACACTGAAGCTTTCTTT.

The rearrangement joins TRBV5-1 to TRBJ2-6; TRBD1 is a possible D gene (6 bases). Germline assignment: CDR1 SGHRS and CDR2 YFSETQ. The CDR3 sequence is 14 residues long. Deletions cut 7 bases from V and 3 bases from J, with 11 bases between. DNA for the CDR3: TGCGCCAGCCTCCCAGGGGATGGGGCCAACGTCCTGACTTTC. Its protein is CASLPGDGANVLTF.

This rearrangement joins TRBV6-6 to TRBJ2-5, with 8 bases that match TRBD1. The CDR3 contains 16 residues. Per germline, CDR1 MNHNY and CDR2 SVGAGI (reference sequence). V lost 5 bases, J lost 7 bases, and 15 bases stayed unmatched. CDR3 loop: CASSVTGARLGRTQYF. CDR3 in DNA: TGTGCCAGCAGTGTGACAGGGGCCAGGCTGGGAAGGACCCAGTACTTC.

The chain combines TRBV19 with TRBJ1-5, with 7 positions matching TRBD1. The CDR3 consists of 15 residues. V shed 4 bases, J shed 3 bases, and the junction held 6 bases outside the gene matches. CDR1 LNHDA and CDR2 SQIVND come from the germline V gene (reference sequence). CDR3 coding DNA: TGTGCCAGTAGTACCAGGGGGGCGGTCAATCAGCCCCAGCATTTT. Translation gives CASSTRGAVNQPQHF. The complete variable domain, with remaining parts taken from reference TRBV19 and TRBJ1-5, reads DGGITQSPKYLFRKEGQNVTLSCEQNLNHDAMYWYRQDPGQGLRLIYYSQIVNDFQKGDIAEGYSVSREKKESFPLTVTSAQKNPTAFYLCASSTRGAVNQPQHFGDGTRLSIL.

The V call is TRBV10-3, the J call TRBJ2-7; D is undetermined. Germline loops: CDR1 ENHRY, CDR2 SYGVKD. V was trimmed by 3 bases and J by 2 bases, leaving 5 bases between them. The CDR3 has 12 residues. This CDR3 is CAISEQTYEQYF. The CDR3 DNA follows: TGTGCCATCAGTGAACAGACCTACGAGCAGTACTTC.

The chain combines TRBV19 with TRBJ1-2, with D maybe TRBD1 (5 bases). Looked up from germline, CDR1 is LNHDA and CDR2 is SQIVND (reference sequence). CDR3 length: 15 amino acids. The V end lost 4 bases, the J end lost 1 base, and 13 bases lay between the germline ends. For the CDR3, the DNA is TGTGCCAGTAGTACCCACCAGACAGTTAACTATGGCTACACCTTC. Protein sequence: CASSTHQTVNYGYTF.

The chain uses TRBV13 and TRBJ2-5; D might be TRBD1 (7 bases). There are 14 residues in the CDR3. Germline CDR1 PRHDT, CDR2 FYEKMQ (reference sequence). V was cut by 5 bases and J by 11 bases, with 21 bases left in between. The CDR3 nucleotides are TGTGCCAGCAGCCACCGCACAGGGGACTTATTGCAGTACTTC. It is translated as CASSHRTGDLLQYF.

The chain couples TRBV12-5 to TRBJ2-7, with TRBD2 as a possible D gene (6 bases). The CDR3 covers 14 residues. V was shortened by 5 bases and J by 3 bases, with 14 bases between the two germline ends. Germline V lookup: CDR1 LGHNT, CDR2 FRNRAP. The CDR3 nucleotides read TGTGCTAGTGGTGAAGGGAGGCTCCTCTACGAGCAGTACTTC. It is translated as CASGEGRLLYEQYF.

The chain uses TRBV5-1 and TRBJ1-4, with a possible D match to TRBD1 (5 bases). The germline CDR1 and CDR2 sequences are SGHRS and YFSETQ. Trimming removed 0 bases from V and 8 bases from J, with 20 bases in between. The CDR3 is made up of 17 amino acids. The CDR3 region has the DNA TGCGCCAGCAGCTTGGAAGGGGCAACATTGTCCGGCGAAAAACTGTTTTTT. Amino acid sequence: CASSLEGATLSGEKLFF.

In regard to this clone: This sample includes further DNA sequences coding for the same CDR3. CDR3 region: CASSQDRGNYGYTF. The CDR3 DNA reads as TGCGCCAGCAGCCAAGACAGGGGGAACTATGGCTACACCTTC. The rearrangement uses TRBV4-1 and TRBJ1-2; 7 bases align to TRBD1. This CDR3 comprises 14 residues. Germline assignment: CDR1 MGHRA and CDR2 YSYEKL. The J segment lost 2 bases and the V segment lost 0 bases, leaving 0 bases of the junction unmatched.

The chain is built from TRBV18 and TRBJ2-1, with 15 bases aligning to TRBD2. With V trimmed by 0 bases and J by 8 bases, 2 bases remained unmatched. In germline, CDR1 is KGHSH, CDR2 LQKENI. CDR3 length: 16 amino acids. The CDR3 reads CASSPPGLAGGDEQFF. CDR3 sequence (DNA): TGTGCCAGCTCACCACCCGGACTAGCGGGGGGGGATGAGCAGTTCTTC.

The chain carries TRBV2 and TRBJ1-1; 8 positions agree with TRBD1. Germline loops: CDR1 SNHLY, CDR2 FYNNEI. The CDR3 loop spans 15 amino acids. V dropped 6 bases and J dropped 1; count of bases not matched to a gene: 7. CDR3 in DNA: TGTGCCAGCAGCTGGGCGGACAGGGCGAACACTGAAGCTTTCTTT. Its translation: CASSWADRANTEAFF.

The rearrangement joins TRBV6-1 to TRBJ2-1, with 9 bases fitting TRBD1. The CDR3 extends over 13 amino acids. Germline V lookup: CDR1 MNHNS, CDR2 SASEGT. V lost 6 bases and J lost 9; bases outside the gene matches: 6. CDR3 DNA sequence: TGTGCCAGCAGGTCCACAGGGGGCCTTGAGCAGTTCTTC. It is translated as CASRSTGGLEQFF.

V gene TRBV6-5 combines with J gene TRBJ1-5, with a weak D call TRBD1 (6 bases). Trimming left V 0 bases short and J 9 bases short, with 9 bases between. The CDR3 runs to 13 residues. The V gene's germline CDR1 is MNHEY and CDR2 SVGAGI. The CDR3: CASSYSRGPPQHF. The DNA of the CDR3 is TGTGCCAGCAGTTACTCGCGGGGGCCGCCCCAGCATTTT.

J is TRBJ1-1 and V is TRBV7-6; 7 nucleotides line up with TRBD1. V trimming: 3 bases; J trimming: 3 bases; junction bases outside the gene matches: 7. This CDR3 comprises 15 residues. Germline V CDR1 and CDR2: SGHVS, FNYEAQ. This CDR3 is CASSLETGRHTEAFF. In DNA form, the CDR3 reads TGTGCCAGCAGCTTGGAGACAGGGCGTCACACTGAAGCTTTCTTT. The variable domain in full, with the rest retrieved from reference TRBV7-6 and TRBJ1-1, is GAGVSQSPRYKVTKRGQDVALRCDPISGHVSLYWYRQALGQGPEFLTYFNYEAQQDKSGLPNDRFSAERPEGSISTLTIQRTEQRDSAMYRCASSLETGRHTEAFFGQGTRLTVV.

The chain links TRBV7-2 to TRBJ2-5, with D maybe TRBD2 (6 bases). The ends were cut back, 4 bases at V and 1 base at J, with 10 bases in the middle. The CDR3 covers 14 residues. Germline CDR1 reads SGHTA; CDR2 reads FQGNSA. As DNA, the CDR3 is TGTGCCAGCAGCTATCCGGGACTCCAAGAGACCCAGTACTTC. This translates into CASSYPGLQETQYF.

The chain is built from TRBV5-1 and TRBJ1-1; D might be TRBD1 (6 bases). CDR1 and CDR2 from the germline V gene are SGHRS and YFSETQ. V dropped 4 bases and J dropped 1 base, with 17 bases sitting between them. CDR3 length equals 16 residues. The CDR3 spells CASSGGGSSWNTEAFF. CDR3 in DNA: TGCGCCAGCAGCGGGGGGGGCAGTTCGTGGAACACTGAAGCTTTCTTT.

The genes are TRBV5-1 and TRBJ2-3, with TRBD2 matching 11 bases. Germline lookup yields CDR1 SGHRS and CDR2 YFSETQ. This CDR3 region has 16 residues. The J segment lost 4 bases and the V segment lost 5 bases, leaving 9 bases of the junction unmatched. In DNA, the CDR3 is TGCGCCAGCAGTCAAACTAGCGGGGGCGCCTCAGATACGCAGTATTTT. Its protein is CASSQTSGGASDTQYF. Drawing the rest from reference TRBV5-1 and TRBJ2-3, the complete variable domain is KAGVTQTPRYLIKTRGQQVTLSCSPISGHRSVSWYQQTPGQGLQFLFEYFSETQRNKGNFPGRFSGRQFSNSRSEMNVSTLELGDSALYLCASSQTSGGASDTQYFGPGTRLTVL.

The genes are TRBV9 and TRBJ2-5, with 11 bases lining up with TRBD1. The CDR3 contains 15 residues. V lost 0 bases to trimming and J lost 5 bases; unmatched junction nucleotides: 3. The germline gives CDR1 SGDLS, CDR2 YYNGEE. The CDR3 sequence: CASSVGTGGAETQYF. The CDR3 DNA follows: TGTGCCAGCAGCGTAGGGACAGGGGGCGCGGAGACCCAGTACTTC.

The chain couples TRBV11-2 to TRBJ1-4, with 10 bases fitting TRBD1. The CDR3 runs to 17 residues. The germline gives CDR1 SGHAT, CDR2 FQNNGV. V lost 3 bases, J lost 7 bases, and 11 bases stayed unmatched. Written as DNA, the CDR3 is TGTGCCAGCAGCTTTGGGCAAAGGGACAGGGGTAGTGAAAAACTGTTTTTT. It translates to CASSFGQRDRGSEKLFF.

The rearrangement links TRBV12-5 to TRBJ2-2; weak D call: TRBD1 (6 bases). Germline CDR1 and CDR2: LGHNT and FRNRAP. Trimming cost V 4 bases and J 0 bases, with 9 bases left between them. The CDR3 spans 15 residues. CDR3 region: CASGWDIPNTGELFF. The DNA of the CDR3 is TGTGCTAGTGGTTGGGACATACCGAACACCGGGGAGCTGTTTTTT.

V is TRBV5-6 and J is TRBJ1-5; TRBD1 agrees at 9 bases. CDR3 length: 15 residues. Germline V gene sequence: CDR1 SGHDT, CDR2 YYEEEE. V was clipped by 3 bases and J by 3 bases; unmatched bases: 4. CDR3 in amino acids: CASSWGDRANQPQHF. The CDR3 nucleotides are TGTGCCAGCAGCTGGGGGGACAGGGCCAATCAGCCCCAGCATTTT. The full variable domain, in which reference TRBV5-6 and TRBJ1-5 provide the parts outside the CDR3, is DAGVTQSPTHLIKTRGQQVTLRCSPKSGHDTVSWYQQALGQGPQFIFQYYEEEERQRGNFPDRFSGHQFPNYSSELNVNALLLGDSALYLCASSWGDRANQPQHFGDGTRLSIL.